The text below deals with one TCR beta chain. Its specificity is not known. The identical CDR3 is also encoded by other nucleotide sequences in the sample. Using immunoSEQ multiplex PCR, the repertoire was profiled, and TCRdb retains in-frame clones only, with some absent. The sample has approximately 740,000 clones; 80% to 95% are singletons. The data were taken from a study of shared clonotypes between healthy human individuals. Naive CD8 cells were CD45RO-negative, positively selected for CCR7, excluding terminally differentiated effector memory CD45RA+ cells. The study, taken as a whole, reports: Generally, naive subsets came out with larger estimated richness than memory subsets. Rarefaction analysis demonstrated incomplete sorted-subset sequencing notwithstanding large depth.

The receptor was derived from a man aged 25-40 years in good health. Sequencing was performed on naive CD8+ T cells sorted from blood.

CDR3 nucleotides: TGTGCCAGCAGCTCGGACAGGGGCAATCAGCCCCAGCATTTT. Translating it yields CASSSDRGNQPQHF. The chain recombines TRBV7-9 with TRBJ1-5; 8 nucleotides align to TRBD1. Germline-derived CDR1 and CDR2 are SEHNR and FQNEAQ (reference sequence). This CDR3 comprises 14 residues. The ends lost 4 bases at V and 2 bases at J; junction bases unmatched: 1.